This entry is about one T cell receptor (beta chain). Sequencing used immunoSEQ multiplex PCR; TCRdb keeps in-frame clones, though not all of them. The table records 400,000 to 450,000 clones, about 88% of them present only once. The source of the sample is a study of blood T cell repertoires in COVID-19. Germline values: CDR1 SEHNR, CDR2 FQNEAQ (reference sequence). The CDR3 is 14 residues long. V lost 5 bases, J lost 0 bases, and 8 bases lay in between. The chain combines TRBV7-9 with TRBJ2-1; the D gene is possibly TRBD1 (5 bases). The origin of this receptor is a woman aged 40 to 49 with COVID-19, enrolled during active disease. Sequencing was done on a sample of peripheral blood. DNA for the CDR3: TGTGCCAGCAGCAGACAGTCCTCCTACAATGAGCAGTTCTTC. Amino acids: CASSRQSSYNEQFF. Supplemented by reference TRBV7-9 and TRBJ2-1, the full variable domain reads DTGVSQNPRHKITKRGQNVTFRCDPISEHNRLYWYRQTLGQGPEFLTYFQNEAQLEKSRLLSDRFSAERPKGSFSTLEIQRTEQGDSAMYLCASSRQSSYNEQFFGPGTRLTVL.